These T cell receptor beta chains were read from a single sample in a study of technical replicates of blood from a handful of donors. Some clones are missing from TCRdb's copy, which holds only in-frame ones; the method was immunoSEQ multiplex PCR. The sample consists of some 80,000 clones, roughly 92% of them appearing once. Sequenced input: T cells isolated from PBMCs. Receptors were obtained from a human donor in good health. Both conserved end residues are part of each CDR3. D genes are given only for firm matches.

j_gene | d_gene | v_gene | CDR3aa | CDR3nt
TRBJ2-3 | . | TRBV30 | CAWSDGAKRFTDTQYF | TGTGCCTGGAGTGACGGAGCAAAAAGATTCACAGATACGCAGTATTTT
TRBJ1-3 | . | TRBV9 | CASSALPGAGNTIYF | TGTGCCAGCAGCGCCCTCCCGGGGGCTGGAAACACCATATATTTT
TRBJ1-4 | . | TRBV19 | CASSGVNEKLFF | TGTGCCAGTTCAGGGGTTAATGAAAAACTGTTTTTT
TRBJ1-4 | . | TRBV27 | CASSLSYREGVREKLFF | TGTGCCAGCAGTTTATCGTACCGTGAAGGGGTAAGAGAAAAACTGTTTTTT
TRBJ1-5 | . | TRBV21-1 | CANLNGRGTCNQPQHF | TGTGCGAACCTCAATGGTCGGGGTACGTGCAATCAGCCCCAGCATTTT
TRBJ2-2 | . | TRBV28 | CASSFGQANTGELFF | TGTGCCAGCAGTTTTGGGCAGGCGAACACCGGGGAGCTGTTTTTT
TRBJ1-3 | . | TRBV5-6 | CASSTSGLRNTIYF | TGTGCCAGCAGCACGTCAGGGCTAAGAAACACCATATATTTT
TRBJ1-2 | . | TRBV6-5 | CASSPTENTNYGYTF | TGTGCCAGCAGCCCTACAGAGAATACTAACTATGGCTACACCTTC
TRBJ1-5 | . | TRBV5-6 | CASSLGSGGHQPQHF | TGTGCCAGCAGCTTGGGGTCGGGGGGCCATCAGCCCCAGCATTTT
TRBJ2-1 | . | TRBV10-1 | CASSEFVAALTYNEQFF | TGCGCCAGCAGTGAGTTCGTTGCGGCCCTGACCTACAATGAGCAGTTCTTC
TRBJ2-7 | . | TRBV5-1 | CASSLQGNTYEQYF | TGCGCCAGCAGCTTACAGGGAAACACCTACGAGCAGTACTTC
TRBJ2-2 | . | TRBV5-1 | CASSLRGGGTGELFF | TGCGCCAGCAGCTTGCGGGGAGGGGGCACCGGGGAGCTGTTTTTT
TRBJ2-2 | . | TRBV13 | CASSSATGITTGELFF | TGTGCCAGCAGCTCAGCAACAGGGATTACCACCGGGGAGCTGTTTTTT
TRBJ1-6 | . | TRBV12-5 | CASGLEPGSPLHF | TGTGCTAGTGGTTTGGAGCCAGGCTCACCCCTCCACTTT